A selection of T cell receptor beta chains follows, all from one sample in a study of cytomegalovirus exposure and HLA in healthy donors. Measured with immunoSEQ multiplex PCR; TCRdb has only the in-frame clones, and not every one. The repertoire consists of fewer than 90,000 clones, with 60% to 80% occurring once and the leading ten covering 6%. Sequenced: PBMCs. The receptors were sampled from a female donor in good health and CMV-seronegative. Each CDR3 is given with its conserved first and last residue. Fields, in order: CDR3 length, J gene, clone size, V gene, D gene, CDR3 protein, CDR3 DNA. The D gene is left open where the match is weak. Expanded clones are given a class, and other clones once, few, many or no size at all.

>14|TRBJ2-7|NA|TRBV10-2|TRBD1
CASALGQGAYEQYF
TGCGCCAGCGCCCTAGGACAGGGGGCCTACGAGCAGTACTTC
>13|TRBJ1-6|NA|TRBV18|NA
CASSPTRDSPLHF
TGTGCCAGCTCCCCCACGAGGGATTCACCCCTCCACTTT
>16|TRBJ2-7|NA|TRBV7-9|TRBD2
CASSSPTRGGLYEQYF
TGTGCCAGCAGCTCTCCAACCCGGGGGGGCCTCTACGAGCAGTACTTC
>15|TRBJ2-3|NA|TRBV7-9|TRBD1
CASSLSTGEEDTQYF
TGTGCCAGCAGCTTGTCGACAGGGGAGGAGGATACGCAGTATTTT
>14|TRBJ1-4|NA|TRBV5-1|TRBD1
CASSFGTGGGKLFF
TGCGCCAGCAGCTTCGGGACAGGGGGAGGAAAACTGTTTTTT
>18|TRBJ2-1|NA|TRBV4-1|TRBD2
CASSQELIAGSSYNEQFF
TGCGCCAGCAGCCAAGAGTTGATAGCGGGAAGCTCCTACAATGAGCAGTTCTTC
>11|TRBJ1-2|few|TRBV6-5|TRBD1
CASSPGGGYTF
TGTGCCAGCAGTCCAGGGGGTGGCTACACCTTC
>13|TRBJ2-3|NA|TRBV9|NA
CASSVEAPLTQYF
TGTGCCAGCAGCGTAGAAGCCCCCCTCACGCAGTATTTT
>16|TRBJ1-4|NA|TRBV19|TRBD1
CASSRRWDRDNEKLFF
TGTGCCAGTTCCCGCAGGTGGGACAGGGATAATGAAAAACTGTTTTTT
>17|TRBJ2-7|NA|TRBV4-2|TRBD2
CASSQEPSGGALNEQYF
TGTGCCAGCAGCCAAGAGCCCAGCGGGGGGGCTCTGAACGAGCAGTACTTC
>14|TRBJ2-3|NA|TRBV6-1|TRBD2
CATRPGGSTDTQYF
TGTGCCACCCGACCGGGGGGAAGCACAGATACGCAGTATTTT
>13|TRBJ2-3|NA|TRBV6-1|NA
CASRTLSTDTQYF
TGTGCCAGCAGGACACTTAGCACAGATACGCAGTATTTT
>14|TRBJ1-2|NA|TRBV2|NA
CASSEQGLGVGYTF
TGTGCCAGCAGTGAACAGGGACTCGGGGTTGGCTACACCTTC
>13|TRBJ2-7|once|TRBV27|TRBD2
CASRLAGGFEQYF
TGTGCCAGCAGGCTAGCGGGGGGGTTCGAGCAGTACTTC
>15|TRBJ2-7|NA|TRBV4-1|TRBD2
CASSQGTSGGYEQYF
TGCGCCAGCAGCCAAGGGACTAGCGGGGGGTACGAGCAGTACTTC
>17|TRBJ2-1|NA|TRBV18|TRBD1
CASSLELRRTGGVEQFF
TGTGCCAGCTCACTGGAACTGCGAAGGACAGGGGGAGTAGAGCAGTTCTTC
>15|TRBJ1-1|NA|TRBV6-4|TRBD1
CASSDGGRQGSFPFF
TGTGCCAGCAGTGACGGGGGCCGACAGGGGTCTTTCCCTTTCTTT
>15|TRBJ2-5|NA|TRBV5-1|NA
CASSRQESWQETQYF
TGCGCCAGCAGCAGACAGGAATCCTGGCAAGAGACCCAGTACTTC
>14|TRBJ2-2|NA|TRBV9|TRBD2
CASSPRGGSGELFF
TGTGCCAGCAGCCCCCGCGGGGGGTCCGGGGAGCTGTTTTTT
>14|TRBJ1-2|NA|TRBV15|NA
CATSRDRGVYGYTF
TGTGCCACCAGCAGAGATCGGGGTGTCTATGGCTACACCTTC
>15|TRBJ2-2|NA|TRBV6-5|TRBD1
CASEGGVGSTGELFF
TGTGCCAGCGAAGGGGGCGTGGGATCGACCGGGGAGCTGTTTTTT
>15|TRBJ1-1|NA|TRBV6-5|NA
CASSYSTGGITEAFF
TGTGCCAGCAGTTACTCGACGGGGGGAATCACTGAAGCTTTCTTT
>15|TRBJ1-2|NA|TRBV5-8|TRBD1
CASSLEGQGLGGYTF
TGTGCCAGCAGCTTGGAAGGACAGGGGCTCGGCGGCTACACCTTC
>15|TRBJ2-1|NA|TRBV9|TRBD2
CASSVDKRGGREQFF
TGTGCCAGCAGCGTAGATAAGCGGGGGGGCCGAGAGCAGTTCTTC
>15|TRBJ2-1|NA|TRBV7-6|TRBD2
CASSSGGRAGNEQFF
TGTGCCAGCAGCTCCGGGGGGAGGGCGGGCAATGAGCAGTTCTTC
>13|TRBJ2-7|NA|TRBV5-4|NA
CASSPGVEAEQYF
TGTGCCAGCAGCCCGGGGGTCGAAGCCGAGCAGTACTTC
>14|TRBJ2-7|NA|TRBV6-1|TRBD1
CAIADRFGSYEQYF
TGTGCCATCGCGGACAGGTTCGGCTCCTACGAGCAGTACTTC
>14|TRBJ1-3|NA|TRBV28|NA
CASSSNGAGNTIYF
TGTGCCAGCAGTTCAAACGGGGCTGGAAACACCATATATTTT
>16|TRBJ1-5|NA|TRBV19|TRBD1
CASSFSGQGGNQPQHF
TGTGCCAGTAGTTTCTCCGGACAGGGGGGCAATCAGCCCCAGCATTTT
>18|TRBJ1-5|NA|TRBV9|TRBD1
CASSVGEWRGQGYQPQHF
TGTGCCAGCAGCGTAGGGGAGTGGAGGGGACAGGGGTATCAGCCCCAGCATTTT
>14|TRBJ1-2|NA|TRBV6-5|TRBD1
CASSEGTGTSGYTF
TGTGCCAGCAGTGAAGGGACAGGGACTAGTGGCTACACCTTC
>13|TRBJ2-7|NA|TRBV27|TRBD1
CASGRQGPYEQYF
TGTGCCAGCGGTAGACAGGGTCCCTACGAGCAGTACTTC
>18|TRBJ1-1|NA|TRBV27|TRBD1
CASSLWFPGQGLNTEAFF
TGTGCCAGCAGTTTATGGTTCCCGGGACAGGGTTTGAACACTGAAGCTTTCTTT
>15|TRBJ2-7|NA|TRBV7-9|TRBD2
CSSSSGLAGAPRQYF
TGTTCCAGCAGCTCCGGACTAGCGGGAGCCCCTCGGCAGTACTTC
>14|TRBJ2-3|NA|TRBV19|NA
CASSIVLVADTQYF
TGTGCCAGTAGTATCGTTCTAGTTGCAGATACGCAGTATTTT
>14|TRBJ2-5|NA|TRBV2|TRBD1
CASKKGQFEETQYF
TGTGCCAGCAAGAAGGGACAGTTCGAAGAGACCCAGTACTTC
>15|TRBJ1-1|few|TRBV5-4|NA
CAIGQGMVGNTEAFF
TGTGCCATCGGCCAGGGAATGGTAGGGAACACTGAAGCTTTCTTT
>12|TRBJ2-1|few|TRBV2|NA
CASTKEGDEQFF
TGTGCCAGCACCAAAGAGGGGGATGAGCAGTTCTTC
>18|TRBJ2-2|NA|TRBV19|TRBD2
CASSKGTSGRANTGELFF
TGTGCCAGTAGTAAGGGGACTAGCGGGAGAGCGAACACCGGGGAGCTGTTTTTT